These 9 T cell receptor beta chains were sequenced from one sample in a study of OX40 agonist ivuxolimab in advanced cancers. Sequenced by immunoSEQ multiplex PCR; TCRdb stores in-frame clones only, minus some. Here the sample spans tens of thousands of clones, 80% to 90% being singletons. Here the sequenced sample was CD4+ or CD8+ T cells sorted from blood, taken in a trial of the OX40 agonist ivuxolimab. The source of these receptors is an adult with an advanced solid tumor such as melanoma, head and neck, liver or kidney cancer.

The V call is TRBV4-1, the J call TRBJ2-1; D perhaps matches TRBD2 (7 bases). In germline, CDR1 is MGHRA, CDR2 YSYEKL. V gave up 5 bases and J gave up 5 bases, with 10 bases separating them. The CDR3 extends over 13 amino acids. The CDR3 region has the DNA TGCGCCAGCAGCACGGGGGGCAACAATGAGCAGTTCTTC. It encodes CASSTGGNNEQFF.

The J gene is TRBJ1-1, the V gene TRBV5-1; D uncertain. Trimming shortened V by 0 bases and J by 4 bases, and 10 bases separated the two germline ends. This CDR3 spans 14 amino acids. The germline V gene encodes CDR1 SGHRS and CDR2 YFSETQ. For the CDR3, the DNA is TGCGCCAGCAGCTTGGTAGGGTGGAGCACTGAAGCTTTCTTT. The encoded protein is CASSLVGWSTEAFF.

The chain uses TRBV27 and TRBJ1-2; the D gene is possibly TRBD1 (5 bases). The germline V and J ends were trimmed by 5 bases and 4 bases, with 14 bases remaining between them. The CDR3 is 14 residues long. CDR1 and CDR2 from the germline V gene are MNHEY and SMNVEV (reference sequence). The CDR3 DNA reads as TGTGCCAGCAGTATTAGGACGGGGGGCTATGGCTACACCTTC. Its translation: CASSIRTGGYGYTF.

The chain links TRBV11-2 to TRBJ1-1, with D tentatively TRBD1 (5 bases). Germline V gene sequence: CDR1 SGHAT, CDR2 FQNNGV. The CDR3 spans 13 residues. The V gene lost 5 bases and the J gene lost 0 bases, with 7 bases spanning the gap. DNA of the CDR3: TGTGCCAGCAGCCAAGGGGTGAACACTGAAGCTTTCTTT. This sequence encodes CASSQGVNTEAFF. Looking up the rest from reference TRBV11-2 and TRBJ1-1 gives the full variable domain: EAGVAQSPRYKIIEKRQSVAFWCNPISGHATLYWYQQILGQGPKLLIQFQNNGVVDDSQLPKDRFSAERLKGVDSTLKIQPAKLEDSAVYLCASSQGVNTEAFFGQGTRLTVV.

The chain joins TRBV7-2 to TRBJ1-2, with D unresolved. V gave up 1 base and J gave up 2 bases, with 11 bases separating them. The length of the CDR3 is 15 residues. Germline V gene data show CDR1 as SGHTA and CDR2 as FQGNSA. CDR3: CASSLGFGRNYGYTF. The CDR3 bases are TGTGCCAGCAGCTTAGGTTTTGGCCGGAACTATGGCTACACCTTC.

The chain has TRBV12-5 and TRBJ1-2, with 7 bases matching TRBD1. The CDR3 has 14 residues. The junction had 8 bases not matched to a gene; V was cut back by 4 bases and J by 6 bases. Germline assignment: CDR1 LGHNT and CDR2 FRNRAP. This chain's CDR3 is CASGSFDRVNGYTF. The CDR3 DNA sequence: TGTGCTAGTGGTTCCTTCGACAGGGTGAATGGCTACACCTTC.

This chain uses TRBV20-1 with TRBJ2-5, with D perhaps TRBD2 (5 bases). From germline, CDR1 is DFQATT and CDR2 SNEGSKA (reference sequence). Trimming took off 5 bases at V and 4 bases at J, with 8 bases between the two ends. This CDR3 spans 11 amino acids. CDR3 protein: CSAGRGETQYF. CDR3 bases: TGCAGTGCTGGCCGGGGAGAGACCCAGTACTTC.

V is TRBV19 and J is TRBJ1-3; 7 nucleotides line up with TRBD1. Germline CDR1 LNHDA, CDR2 SQIVND (reference sequence). The length of the CDR3 is 15 residues. Trimming removed 6 bases from V and 2 bases from J; junction bases left unmatched: 7. CDR3 protein: CASSPRDRAGNTIYF. The CDR3 nucleotides read TGTGCCAGTAGCCCTCGCGACAGGGCTGGAAACACCATATATTTT.

The chain uses TRBV29-1 and TRBJ2-3; D is unclear. Germline V lookup: CDR1 SQVTM, CDR2 ANQGSEA. The length of the CDR3 is 11 residues. The V end lost 6 bases, the J end lost 0 bases, and 4 bases lay between the germline ends. In DNA, the CDR3 is TGCAGCGTGACAAGCACAGATACGCAGTATTTT. Translated: CSVTSTDTQYF.